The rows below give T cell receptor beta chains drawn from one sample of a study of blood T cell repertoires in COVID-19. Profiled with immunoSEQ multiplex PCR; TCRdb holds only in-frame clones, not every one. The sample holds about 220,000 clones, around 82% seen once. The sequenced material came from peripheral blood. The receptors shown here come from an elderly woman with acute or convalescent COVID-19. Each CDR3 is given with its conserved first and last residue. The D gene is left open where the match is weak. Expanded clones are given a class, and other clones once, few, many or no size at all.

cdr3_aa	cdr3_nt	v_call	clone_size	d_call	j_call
CASSYQGFGYGYTF	TGTGCCAGCAGTTACCAGGGGTTTGGCTATGGCTACACCTTC	TRBV6-5	NA	NA	TRBJ1-2
CASSGRRTGSEKLFF	TGTGCCAGCAGCGGGCGGAGGACAGGAAGTGAAAAACTGTTTTTT	TRBV9	NA	TRBD1	TRBJ1-4
CAWSFGVLRGNSPLHF	TGTGCCTGGAGTTTCGGGGTTTTGAGGGGGAACTCACCCCTCCACTTT	TRBV30	NA	NA	TRBJ1-6
CASSLRRGNQPQHF	TGTGCCAGCAGTTTGCGGAGAGGCAATCAGCCCCAGCATTTT	TRBV27	NA	NA	TRBJ1-5
CSAGRSSYEQYF	TGCAGCGCGGGGCGGAGCTCCTACGAGCAGTACTTC	TRBV29-1	NA	NA	TRBJ2-7
CASSQVRPGQGKETQYF	TGTGCCAGCAGCCAAGTACGTCCGGGGCAGGGGAAAGAGACCCAGTACTTC	TRBV3-1/TRBV3-2	NA	NA	TRBJ2-5
CASSYGQDPNEAFF	TGTGCCAGCAGCTATGGACAGGACCCAAATGAAGCTTTCTTT	TRBV6-5	NA	TRBD1	TRBJ1-1
CAWSTRQGAVGYTF	TGTGCCTGGAGTACCAGACAGGGGGCGGTTGGCTACACCTTC	TRBV30	NA	TRBD1	TRBJ1-2
CATSLLGRETQYF	TGTGCCACCTCGTTGTTGGGGCGCGAGACCCAGTACTTC	TRBV7-9	NA	NA	TRBJ2-5
CASSFGTEGYTF	TGTGCCAGCAGCTTCGGTACCGAGGGCTACACCTTC	TRBV7-9	NA	NA	TRBJ1-2
CATSLRNEQYF	TGTGCCACCAGTCTGCGGAACGAGCAGTACTTC	TRBV24-1	NA	NA	TRBJ2-7
CASSPGLSRGNTIYF	TGCGCCAGCAGCCCCGGACTATCTAGAGGAAACACCATATATTTT	TRBV4-1	NA	NA	TRBJ1-3
CASKSSDRGAWNTEAFF	TGTGCCAGCAAGTCCTCGGACAGGGGCGCATGGAACACTGAAGCTTTCTTT	TRBV7-9	NA	TRBD1	TRBJ1-1
CASSSGGPRDTQYF	TGTGCCAGCAGCTCGGGCGGGCCCCGCGATACGCAGTATTTT	TRBV7-2	NA	NA	TRBJ2-3
CASSSGEADEKLFF	TGCGCCAGCAGCTCGGGAGAAGCGGATGAAAAACTGTTTTTT	TRBV5-1	NA	NA	TRBJ1-4
CASYRGGRETQYF	TGCGCCAGTTACCGGGGGGGCCGAGAGACCCAGTACTTC	TRBV10-2	NA	TRBD2	TRBJ2-5
CAWSERDRGRKAFF	TGTGCCTGGAGTGAAAGGGACAGGGGGAGGAAAGCTTTCTTT	TRBV30	NA	TRBD1	TRBJ1-1
CASSLGGVGETQYF	TGTGCCAGCAGTTTGGGGGGGGTAGGGGAGACCCAGTACTTC	TRBV6-2/TRBV6-3	NA	TRBD2	TRBJ2-5
CAWSNRANQPQHF	TGTGCCTGGAGTAACAGGGCAAATCAGCCCCAGCATTTT	TRBV30	NA	NA	TRBJ1-5
CASSIRGRANYGYTF	TGTGCCAGCAGTATCAGGGGGCGAGCTAACTATGGCTACACCTTC	TRBV28	few	TRBD1	TRBJ1-2
CASSQDPTAGGADTQYF	TGTGCCAGCAGCCAAGACCCGACAGCGGGGGGCGCAGATACGCAGTATTTT	TRBV3-1/TRBV3-2	once	TRBD2	TRBJ2-3
CASSLSPGYGYGYTF	TGTGCCAGCAGCTTATCCCCAGGGTATGGTTATGGCTACACCTTC	TRBV7-9	few	NA	TRBJ1-2
CASSVGQGEQFF	TGTGCCAGCAGCGTCGGACAGGGAGAGCAGTTCTTC	TRBV7-9	once	TRBD1	TRBJ2-1
CASSPGGFQETQYF	TGTGCCAGCAGCCCCGGGGGTTTCCAAGAGACCCAGTACTTC	TRBV27	NA	NA	TRBJ2-5
CASSIQTGTGNQPQHF	TGTGCCAGTAGTATCCAGACAGGGACAGGCAATCAGCCCCAGCATTTT	TRBV19	NA	TRBD1	TRBJ1-5